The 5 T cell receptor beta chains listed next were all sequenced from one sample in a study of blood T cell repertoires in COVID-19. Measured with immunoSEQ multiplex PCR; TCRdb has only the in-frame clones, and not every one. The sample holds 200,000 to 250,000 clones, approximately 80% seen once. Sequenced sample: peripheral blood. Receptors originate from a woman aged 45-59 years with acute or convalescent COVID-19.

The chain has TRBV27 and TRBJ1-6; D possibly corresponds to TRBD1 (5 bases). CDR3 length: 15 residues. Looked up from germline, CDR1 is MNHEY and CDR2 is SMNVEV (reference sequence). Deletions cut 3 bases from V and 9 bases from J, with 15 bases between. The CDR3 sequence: CASSFIGTGGSPLHF. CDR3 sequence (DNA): TGTGCCAGCAGTTTCATAGGGACGGGGGGTTCACCCCTCCACTTT.

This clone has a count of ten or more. This chain's CDR3 is CASSSEGGNTEAFF. The CDR3 DNA reads as TGTGCCAGCAGCTCGGAAGGGGGCAACACTGAAGCTTTCTTT. V gene TRBV11-3 combines with J gene TRBJ1-1; 7 bases fit TRBD1. CDR1 is SGHNT, CDR2 YENEEA, per germline. The V and J ends lost 4 bases and 2 bases, in that order; junction bases with no gene match: 4. The CDR3 sequence is 14 residues long.

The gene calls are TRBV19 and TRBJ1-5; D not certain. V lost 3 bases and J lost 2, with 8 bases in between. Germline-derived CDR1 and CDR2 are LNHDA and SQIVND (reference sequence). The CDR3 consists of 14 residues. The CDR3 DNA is TGTGCCAGTAGTATGGCCTCAGGCAATCAGCCCCAGCATTTT. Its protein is CASSMASGNQPQHF. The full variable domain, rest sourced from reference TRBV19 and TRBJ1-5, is DGGITQSPKYLFRKEGQNVTLSCEQNLNHDAMYWYRQDPGQGLRLIYYSQIVNDFQKGDIAEGYSVSREKKESFPLTVTSAQKNPTAFYLCASSMASGNQPQHFGDGTRLSIL.

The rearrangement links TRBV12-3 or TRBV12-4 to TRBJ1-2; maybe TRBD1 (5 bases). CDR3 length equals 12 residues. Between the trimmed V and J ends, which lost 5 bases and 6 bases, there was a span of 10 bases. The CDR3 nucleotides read TGTGCCAGCAGTCCCCGGGGGGATGGCTACACCTTC. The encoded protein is CASSPRGDGYTF.

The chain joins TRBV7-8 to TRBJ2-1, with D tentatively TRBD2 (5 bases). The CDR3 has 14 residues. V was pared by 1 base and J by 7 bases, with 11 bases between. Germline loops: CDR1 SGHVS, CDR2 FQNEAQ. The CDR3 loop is CASSLGLLANEQFF. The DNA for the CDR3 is TGTGCCAGCAGCTTAGGGCTGCTAGCAAATGAGCAGTTCTTC.